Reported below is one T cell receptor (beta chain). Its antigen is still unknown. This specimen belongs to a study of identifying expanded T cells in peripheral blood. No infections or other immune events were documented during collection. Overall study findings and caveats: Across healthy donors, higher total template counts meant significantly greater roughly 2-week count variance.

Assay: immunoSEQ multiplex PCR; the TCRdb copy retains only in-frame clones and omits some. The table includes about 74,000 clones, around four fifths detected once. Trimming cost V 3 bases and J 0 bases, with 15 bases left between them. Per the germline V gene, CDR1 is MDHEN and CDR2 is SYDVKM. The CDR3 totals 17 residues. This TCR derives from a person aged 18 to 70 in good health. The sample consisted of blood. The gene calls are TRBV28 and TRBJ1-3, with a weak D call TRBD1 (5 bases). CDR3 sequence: CASSLWTWANSGNTIYF. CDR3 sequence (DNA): TGTGCCAGCAGTTTGTGGACATGGGCTAACTCTGGAAACACCATATATTTT.